A single T cell receptor beta chain is shown here with its context. Its target is unknown. These data come from a study of T cell repertoires in cytomegalovirus infection. Findings and caveats of the study: Ex vivo responses were dominated by HLA-C-restricted CMV-specific TCR beta clonotypes.

MiXCR, applied by TCRdb to the reads, yields one record per CDR3 protein. The table includes roughly 120,000 distinct CDR3 sequences, about 32% detected once. This CDR3 spans 14 amino acids. CDR1 is MNHEY and CDR2 is SMNVEV in the germline V gene (reference sequence). The V gene end was trimmed by 4 bases and the J gene end by 7 bases; junction bases not matched to a gene: 8. The TCR was taken from a human donor in good health (CMV status not recorded). Some clones in this sample may be carry-over from other donors' samples. The chain is built from TRBV27 and TRBJ1-2; 8 bases are a match to TRBD1. The sequenced sample was CD8+ T cells from cultured PBMCs, obtained from culture after CMV antigen stimulation. The CDR3: CASSYAPGGSGYTF. In DNA form, the CDR3 reads TGTGCCAGCAGTTACGCCCCAGGGGGCTCTGGCTACACCTTC.